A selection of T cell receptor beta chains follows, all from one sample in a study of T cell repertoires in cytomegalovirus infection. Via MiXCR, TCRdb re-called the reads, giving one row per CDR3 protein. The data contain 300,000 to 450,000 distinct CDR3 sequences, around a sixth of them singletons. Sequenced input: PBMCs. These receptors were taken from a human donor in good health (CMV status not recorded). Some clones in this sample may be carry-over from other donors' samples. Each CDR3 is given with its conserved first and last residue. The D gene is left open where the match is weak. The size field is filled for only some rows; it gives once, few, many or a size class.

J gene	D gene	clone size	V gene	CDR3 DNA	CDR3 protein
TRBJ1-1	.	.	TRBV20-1	TGCAGTGCCCTCAGGTCGAACACTGAAGCTTTCTTT	CSALRSNTEAFF
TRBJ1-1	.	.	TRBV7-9	TGTGCCAGCAGCCCGCGCCGGGCCCCGAACACTGAAGCTTTCTTT	CASSPRRAPNTEAFF
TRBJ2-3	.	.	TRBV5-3	TGTGCCAGAAGCTTGGTGGAGCGGACCACCACAGATACGCAGTATTTT	CARSLVERTTTDTQYF
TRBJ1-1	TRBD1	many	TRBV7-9	TGTGCCAGCAGCCCCCGGGAGGGGGCGAACACTGAAGCTTTCTTT	CASSPREGANTEAFF
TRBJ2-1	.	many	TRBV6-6	TGTGCCAGCAGTGGGACTGCACTTAATGAGCAGTTCTTC	CASSGTALNEQFF
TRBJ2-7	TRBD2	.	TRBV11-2	TGTGCCAGCAGCTTGGGGGGGATCGAGCAGTACTTC	CASSLGGIEQYF
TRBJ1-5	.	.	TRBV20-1	TGCAGTGCTGGGGAAGATAGCAATCAGCCCCAGCATTTT	CSAGEDSNQPQHF
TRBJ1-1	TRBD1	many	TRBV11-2	TGTGCCAGCAGAAGACACACAGGGGGCACTGAAGCTTTCTTT	CASRRHTGGTEAFF
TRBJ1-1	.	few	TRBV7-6	TGTGCCAGCAGCTTAGATTTGGCTGAAGCTTTCTTT	CASSLDLAEAFF
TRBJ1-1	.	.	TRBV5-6	TGTGCCAGCAGCTTTTCTCGTGAAGCTTTCTTT	CASSFSREAFF
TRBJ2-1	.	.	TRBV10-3	TGTGCCATCCACGGGAGCTCCTACAATGAGCAGTTCTTC	CAIHGSSYNEQFF
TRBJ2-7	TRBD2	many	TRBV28	TGTGCCAGCAGTTTACCCGAGGGACTAGCTCACGAGCAGTACTTC	CASSLPEGLAHEQYF
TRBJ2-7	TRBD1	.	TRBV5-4	TGTGCCAGCAGCTTGCCCTGGACAGGGGGTCCCTACGAGCAGTACTTC	CASSLPWTGGPYEQYF
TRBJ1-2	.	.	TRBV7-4	TGTGCCAGCAGTCCAGTCCGGGTCACTAAGGGCTACACCTTC	CASSPVRVTKGYTF
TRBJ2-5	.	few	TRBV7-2	TGTGCCAGCAGCTTAGATTTCAGGGAAGAAGAGACCCAGTACTTC	CASSLDFREEETQYF
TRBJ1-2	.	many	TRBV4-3	TGCGCCAGCAGCCAAGAAGGGGACGTCGCGGTGGACTATGGCTACACCTTC	CASSQEGDVAVDYGYTF
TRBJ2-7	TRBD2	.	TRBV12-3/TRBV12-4	TGTGCCGGCAGTAGTTACGGGGACTACCTGGAGCAGTACTTC	CAGSSYGDYLEQYF
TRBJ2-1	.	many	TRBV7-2	TGTGCCAGCAGCCAGGGACTGGGCAATGAGCAGTTCTTC	CASSQGLGNEQFF
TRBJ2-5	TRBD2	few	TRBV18	TGTGCCAGCTCACTTAGCGGGAGGTCGGAAGAGACCCAGTACTTC	CASSLSGRSEETQYF
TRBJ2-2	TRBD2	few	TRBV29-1	TGCAGCGTTAGGCGGGGGACGAACACCGGGGAGCTGTTTTTT	CSVRRGTNTGELFF
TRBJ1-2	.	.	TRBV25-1	TGTGCCAGCAGTGAATCGGAAGGCTACACCTTC	CASSESEGYTF
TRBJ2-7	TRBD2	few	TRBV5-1	TGCGCCAGCAGCTCCACTAGCGGGAGGGTCGGCGAGCAGTACTTC	CASSSTSGRVGEQYF
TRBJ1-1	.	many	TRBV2	TGTGCCAGCAGTGCGCGGGGTTACACTGAAGCTTTCTTT	CASSARGYTEAFF
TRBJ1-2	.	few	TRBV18	TGTGCCAGCTCAGCCGTGGGGGGCGATAGTGGCTACACCTTC	CASSAVGGDSGYTF
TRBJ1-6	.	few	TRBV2	TGTGCCAGCAGTTCCCAGACAGGAGGATTGGATTCACCCCTCCACTTT	CASSSQTGGLDSPLHF
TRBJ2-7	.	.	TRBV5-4	TGTGCCAGCAGCTTGGGAGTAAAGGGGTTCTACGAGCAGTACTTC	CASSLGVKGFYEQYF
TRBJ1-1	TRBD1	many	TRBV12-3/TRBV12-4	TGTGCCAGCAGTTGGACAGGGTATAGTCCTGAAGCTTTCTTT	CASSWTGYSPEAFF
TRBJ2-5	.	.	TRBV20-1	TGCAGTGCTAGAGAGGGAGAACCCCCTCAAGAGACCCAGTACTTC	CSAREGEPPQETQYF
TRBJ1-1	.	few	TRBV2	TGTGCCAGCACCCGGAACTTGAACACTGAAGCTTTCTTT	CASTRNLNTEAFF
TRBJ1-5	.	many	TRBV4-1	TGCGCCAGCAGCCAAGCGTCAGGTCAGCCCCAGCATTTT	CASSQASGQPQHF
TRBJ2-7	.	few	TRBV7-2	TGTGCCAGCAGCTTATGGCAGGGGGGTAGCTACGAGCAGTACTTC	CASSLWQGGSYEQYF